These 13 T cell receptor beta chains originate from one sample sequenced in a study of blood T cell repertoires in COVID-19. Generated by immunoSEQ multiplex PCR, the TCRdb table keeps only in-frame clones and is missing some. The table records 370,000 or so clones, around 84% of them present only once. Sequencing was performed on peripheral blood. The receptors originated from a human donor with acute or convalescent COVID-19. The donor label of this sample is uncertain.

This rearrangement joins TRBV2 to TRBJ2-7; 11 positions agree with TRBD1. Germline V gene data show CDR1 as SNHLY and CDR2 as FYNNEI. V was pared by 5 bases and J by 5 bases, with 5 bases of the junction left unmatched. This CDR3 is 14 amino acids long. The CDR3 region has the DNA TGTGCCAGCAGTAGGGACAGGGGGTTGAACGAGCAGTACTTC. Translation gives CASSRDRGLNEQYF.

This clone was seen just once. CDR3 bases: TGTGCCAGCAGCCTCACGTCCACAGACAGGGTGGGTCAGCCCCAGCATTTT. Its protein is CASSLTSTDRVGQPQHF. The gene calls are TRBV5-5 and TRBJ1-5; 7 bases map to TRBD1. CDR3 length: 17 residues. From germline, CDR1 is SGHKS and CDR2 YYEKEE (reference sequence). With V trimmed by 4 bases and J by 6 bases, 16 bases remained unmatched.

V and J are TRBV4-1 and TRBJ1-4; D remains unclear. Per the germline V gene, CDR1 is MGHRA and CDR2 is YSYEKL. The CDR3 runs to 15 residues. With 2 bases removed from V and 3 bases from J, the gap between germline ends came to 10 bases. Here the CDR3 reads CASSQPTGSNEKLFF. The CDR3 coding sequence is TGCGCCAGCAGCCAACCTACGGGATCTAATGAAAAACTGTTTTTT.

The chain employs TRBV7-9 and TRBJ1-1; 7 bases agree with TRBD1. Germline CDR1 SEHNR, CDR2 FQNEAQ (reference sequence). This CDR3 has 14 amino acids. With 5 bases clipped from V and 4 bases from J, the junction kept 7 bases outside the gene matches. This CDR3 reads CASSPGGRTTEAFF. The CDR3 coding sequence is TGTGCCAGCAGCCCAGGGGGTCGGACCACTGAAGCTTTCTTT.

The chain employs TRBV5-1 and TRBJ1-3; TRBD1 matches 8 bases. The V segment lost 4 bases and the J segment 0 bases; nucleotides outside the gene matches: 6. The CDR3 contains 16 residues. Germline V gene sequence: CDR1 SGHRS, CDR2 YFSETQ. The CDR3 reads CASSQGTGYSGNTIYF. Here the CDR3 DNA reads TGCGCCAGCAGCCAAGGGACAGGCTACTCTGGAAACACCATATATTTT.

The J gene is TRBJ2-1, the V gene TRBV7-9; 9 positions agree with TRBD2. V gave up 2 bases and J gave up 9 bases; unmatched junction bases: 8. The germline CDR1 and CDR2 sequences are SEHNR and FQNEAQ (reference sequence). This CDR3 contains 15 residues. The CDR3 DNA reads as TGTGCCAGCAGCTTATCGGCGGGAGGGCCGAGTGAGCAGTTCTTC. Its protein is CASSLSAGGPSEQFF.

This sequence joins TRBV2 and TRBJ2-7; possible D gene TRBD1, 6 bases. Germline V gene lookup returns CDR1 SNHLY and CDR2 FYNNEI. The CDR3 runs to 16 residues. Trimming removed 6 bases from V and 5 bases from J, with 23 bases in between. DNA of the CDR3: TGTGCCAGCAGCGCCCCGGTAGGCCAGGGGCCGCACGAGCAGTACTTC. Translated, it gives CASSAPVGQGPHEQYF.

This rearrangement joins TRBV2 to TRBJ1-1, with a weak D call TRBD1 (6 bases). The V end was cut by 7 bases, the J end by 5 bases, with 17 bases between. Germline assignment: CDR1 SNHLY and CDR2 FYNNEI. This CDR3 has 14 residues. CDR3 nucleotide sequence: TGTGCCAGCAATCAGGGGCGAGAGTCGACTGAAGCTTTCTTT. Residues: CASNQGRESTEAFF. Combining the CDR3 with reference TRBV2 and TRBJ1-1 gives the whole variable domain EPEVTQTPSHQVTQMGQEVILRCVPISNHLYFYWYRQILGQKVEFLVSFYNNEISEKSEIFDDQFSVERPDGSNFTLKIRSTKLEDSAMYFCASNQGRESTEAFFGQGTRLTVV.

The chain joins TRBV24-1 to TRBJ1-2; 9 bases are a match to TRBD1. CDR1 is KGHDR, CDR2 SFDVKD, per germline. Germline trimming cut 3 bases from V and 3 bases from J; bases unmatched to any gene: 4. The CDR3 contains 15 residues. The CDR3 coding sequence is TGTGCCACCAGTGATAGCAGACAGGGGGACTATGGCTACACCTTC. Protein sequence: CATSDSRQGDYGYTF.

This clone was detected only once. CDR3 residues: CASTLLQIHGYTF. The CDR3 DNA is TGCGCCAGCACCCTTTTACAGATTCATGGCTACACCTTC. This chain links TRBV23-1 with TRBJ1-2; D is ambiguous. TRBV23-1 is classed as an ORF, of uncertain function. Between the trimmed V and J ends, which lost 7 bases and 6 bases, there was a span of 15 bases. The CDR3 is 13 amino acids.

Here the CDR3 reads CASSIVLGRTDTQYF. Here the CDR3 DNA reads TGTGCCAGTAGTATAGTGTTGGGGAGGACAGATACGCAGTATTTT. This sequence joins TRBV19 and TRBJ2-3, with a possible D match to TRBD2 (6 bases). Trimming shortened V by 1 base and J by 3 bases, and 11 bases separated the two germline ends. Germline values: CDR1 LNHDA, CDR2 SQIVND (reference sequence). CDR3 length: 15 residues. The variable domain in full, completed from reference TRBV19 and TRBJ2-3, reads DGGITQSPKYLFRKEGQNVTLSCEQNLNHDAMYWYRQDPGQGLRLIYYSQIVNDFQKGDIAEGYSVSREKKESFPLTVTSAQKNPTAFYLCASSIVLGRTDTQYFGPGTRLTVL.

Written as DNA, the CDR3 is TGTGCCAGCAGTGAAGTAGTACAGTCGGAGACCCAGTACTTC. As protein: CASSEVVQSETQYF. The chain carries TRBV6-1 and TRBJ2-5, with no clear D. The germline V gene has CDR1 MNHNS and CDR2 SASEGT. V was cut by 1 base and J by 5 bases, with 11 bases left in between. This CDR3 is built from 14 residues.

The chain joins TRBV3-1 (or the pseudogene TRBV3-2) to TRBJ2-5; 8 bases are shared with TRBD2. CDR3 size: 14 residues. V was pared by 1 base and J by 7 bases, with 5 bases of the junction left unmatched. Per germline, CDR1 LGHDT and CDR2 YNNKEL (reference sequence). The CDR3: CASSQAGGGTTQYF. Here the CDR3 DNA reads TGTGCCAGCAGCCAAGCAGGCGGGGGGACGACCCAGTACTTC.